This T cell receptor (beta chain) stems from a study of T cells after posttransplantation cyclophosphamide. V gave up 5 bases and J gave up 3 bases, with 5 bases separating them. Germline CDR1 is SQVTM and CDR2 is ANQGSEA. The CDR3 covers 11 residues. Cyclophosphamide on days +3 and +4 followed busulfan-fludarabine conditioning and a marrow graft. This clone was seen at least ten times. Its antigen remains unknown. General study points: Donor CD8+ memory clones often dominated recipient blood repertoires at later times. Blood and skin or GI T cell repertoires showed limited TRB overlap. TRB clonality was highly associated with recipient CMV seropositivity and reactivation.

Assay: immunoSEQ multiplex PCR; the TCRdb copy retains only in-frame clones and omits some. In total the sample includes about 5,400 clones, none of them seen once. The sample in question was PBMCs, obtained roughly 380 days after allogeneic stem cell transplant with posttransplant cyclophosphamide. V and J are TRBV29-1 and TRBJ2-1; D gene uncertain. The receptor comes from a male patient aged 55 to 70 who received an allogeneic stem cell transplant from a related donor, was CMV-positive, and had acute GVHD only. The graft donor may be the source of some T cells. Here the CDR3 DNA reads TGCAGCGTTCTATTCTACAATGAGCAGTTCTTC. It is translated as CSVLFYNEQFF.